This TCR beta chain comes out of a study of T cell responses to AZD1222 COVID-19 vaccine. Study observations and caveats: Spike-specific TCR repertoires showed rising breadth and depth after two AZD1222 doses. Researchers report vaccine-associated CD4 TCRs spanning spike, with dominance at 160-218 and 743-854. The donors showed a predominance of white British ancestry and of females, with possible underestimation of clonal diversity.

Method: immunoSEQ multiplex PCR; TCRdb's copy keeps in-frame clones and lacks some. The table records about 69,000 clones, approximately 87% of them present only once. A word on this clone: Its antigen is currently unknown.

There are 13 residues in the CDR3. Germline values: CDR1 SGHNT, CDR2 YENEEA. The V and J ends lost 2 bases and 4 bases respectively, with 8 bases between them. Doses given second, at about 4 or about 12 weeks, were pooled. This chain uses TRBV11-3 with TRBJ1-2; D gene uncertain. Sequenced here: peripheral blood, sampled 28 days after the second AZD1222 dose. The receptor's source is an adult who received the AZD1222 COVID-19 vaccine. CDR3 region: CASSLSGSYGYTF. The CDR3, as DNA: TGTGCCAGCAGCTTATCCGGGTCCTATGGCTACACCTTC.